Reported below is one TCR beta chain. No antigen is known for it. All of the isolated RNA was reverse transcribed, so expressed TCRB transcripts were sequenced. Sequencing was performed with immunoSEQ multiplex PCR; in TCRdb, only in-frame clones are kept and a portion is missing. The data contain some 900,000 clones, 15% to 20% of them seen just once; the ten biggest clones take up about 0.02%. A single heparinised blood sample, averaging about 120 mL, was obtained per donor. This specimen belongs to a study of beta chain features in type 1 diabetes. Turning to the study itself: Similarity in age, gender and cell yields was seen between patients and healthy donors.

Regarding the study as a whole: Within patients, naive, central memory and Treg TCRB repertoires seemed more similar than within healthy donors. TCRB CDR3s from Type 1 diabetes patients were moderately but significantly shorter in all four CD4+ subsets.

This clonotype originated in a young woman in good health. Specimen: naive CD4+ T cells from blood.

The CDR3 here is CATSSPRGTSGTPSFF. The CDR3 coding sequence is TGTGCCACCAGCTCCCCACGGGGGACTAGCGGTACCCCGTCGTTCTTC. J is TRBJ2-1 and V is TRBV15, with 11 bases that match TRBD2. The CDR3 sequence is 16 residues long. Germline CDR1 reads LNHNV; CDR2 reads YYDKDF (reference sequence). Trimming at V came to 5 bases and at J to 15 bases, leaving 18 bases not matched to a gene.